This is a list of T cell receptor beta chains from one sample in a study of post-analysis software for immune sequencing data. Using its own MiXCR run on the PCR reads, TCRdb lists one record per CDR3 protein. This table holds some 890,000 distinct CDR3 sequences, about 57% found once. Sequenced sample: blood. The origin of the receptors is a girl under 18 with multiple sclerosis. Both conserved end residues are part of each CDR3. D genes are given only for firm matches. Some rows have no size entry. The others give once, few or many, or a class for an expanded clone.

cdr3_aa: CASSLTLGPAVDSPLHF; cdr3_nt: TGCGCCAGCAGCTTGACACTGGGCCCTGCGGTCGATTCACCCCTCCACTTT; clone_size: few; j_call: TRBJ1-6; v_call: TRBV5-1; d_call: -
cdr3_aa: CASKEVTENIQYF; cdr3_nt: TGTGCCAGCAAAGAAGTGACAGAAAACATTCAGTACTTC; clone_size: -; j_call: TRBJ2-4; v_call: TRBV6-6; d_call: -
cdr3_aa: CASSRSGETQYF; cdr3_nt: TGTGCCAGCAGCCGCTCCGGGGAGACCCAGTACTTC; clone_size: few; j_call: TRBJ2-5; v_call: TRBV5-5; d_call: -
cdr3_aa: CSARPASGSNEQFF; cdr3_nt: TGCAGTGCTAGGCCGGCTAGCGGGTCAAATGAGCAGTTCTTC; clone_size: -; j_call: TRBJ2-1; v_call: TRBV20-1; d_call: TRBD2
cdr3_aa: CASSWGGVNEQFF; cdr3_nt: TGCGCCAGCAGCTGGGGAGGGGTGAATGAGCAGTTCTTC; clone_size: -; j_call: TRBJ2-1; v_call: TRBV5-1; d_call: TRBD2
cdr3_aa: CASRGGAPANYEQFF; cdr3_nt: TGTGCCAGCAGGGGTGGCGCTCCCGCCAATTATGAGCAGTTCTTC; clone_size: few; j_call: TRBJ2-1; v_call: TRBV2; d_call: -
cdr3_aa: CSVPDRENTEAFF; cdr3_nt: TGCAGCGTCCCGGACAGGGAGAACACTGAAGCTTTCTTT; clone_size: few; j_call: TRBJ1-1; v_call: TRBV29-1; d_call: TRBD1
cdr3_aa: CASSQWDRDPPFF; cdr3_nt: TGTGCCAGCAGCCAATGGGACAGGGACCCCCCGTTCTTC; clone_size: -; j_call: TRBJ2-1; v_call: TRBV3-1; d_call: TRBD1
cdr3_aa: CASSEWGSQGGETQYF; cdr3_nt: TGTGCCAGCAGTGAATGGGGCTCACAGGGAGGAGAGACCCAGTACTTC; clone_size: -; j_call: TRBJ2-5; v_call: TRBV25-1; d_call: -
cdr3_aa: CSARADTGWGYTF; cdr3_nt: TGCAGTGCTAGAGCGGACACGGGTTGGGGCTACACCTTC; clone_size: -; j_call: TRBJ1-2; v_call: TRBV20-1; d_call: -
cdr3_aa: CSAREPGPTQGTQYF; cdr3_nt: TGCAGTGCTAGAGAGCCGGGACCGACCCAAGGGACCCAGTACTTC; clone_size: few; j_call: TRBJ2-5; v_call: TRBV20-1; d_call: -
cdr3_aa: CASSRREFEQFF; cdr3_nt: TGTGCCAGCAGCAGGCGGGAGTTCGAGCAGTTCTTC; clone_size: once; j_call: TRBJ2-1; v_call: TRBV7-9; d_call: TRBD2
cdr3_aa: CSAPAPPGGGTQYF; cdr3_nt: TGCAGTGCTCCAGCCCCGCCGGGGGGTGGGACCCAGTACTTC; clone_size: -; j_call: TRBJ2-5; v_call: TRBV20-1; d_call: TRBD2
cdr3_aa: CASSQANRAYEQYF; cdr3_nt: TGTGCCAGCAGCCAAGCCAACAGGGCCTACGAGCAGTACTTC; clone_size: few; j_call: TRBJ2-7; v_call: TRBV3-1; d_call: -
cdr3_aa: CASSLGGERSYEQYF; cdr3_nt: TGTGCCAGCAGTTTAGGGGGGGAGAGGAGCTACGAGCAGTACTTC; clone_size: -; j_call: TRBJ2-7; v_call: TRBV28; d_call: TRBD2
cdr3_aa: CATSRDPLAGIYNEQFF; cdr3_nt: TGTGCCACCAGCAGAGATCCACTAGCGGGTATCTACAATGAGCAGTTCTTC; clone_size: few; j_call: TRBJ2-1; v_call: TRBV15; d_call: TRBD2
cdr3_aa: CASSLEVVGVRADTQYF; cdr3_nt: TGCGCCAGCAGCCTGGAAGTTGTCGGGGTTCGTGCAGATACGCAGTATTTT; clone_size: -; j_call: TRBJ2-3; v_call: TRBV5-1; d_call: -
cdr3_aa: CASSSGTDSGHETQYF; cdr3_nt: TGTGCCAGCAGCTCGGGCACAGACTCCGGGCATGAGACCCAGTACTTC; clone_size: few; j_call: TRBJ2-5; v_call: TRBV12-1; d_call: -
cdr3_aa: CSAEAGGGYEQYF; cdr3_nt: TGCAGTGCTGAGGCAGGGGGCGGGTACGAGCAGTACTTC; clone_size: -; j_call: TRBJ2-7; v_call: TRBV20-1; d_call: TRBD1
cdr3_aa: CASSLVPWGTHEQFF; cdr3_nt: TGCGCCAGCAGCTTGGTTCCGTGGGGGACGCATGAGCAGTTCTTC; clone_size: -; j_call: TRBJ2-1; v_call: TRBV5-1; d_call: -
cdr3_aa: CSVGGLAYGYTF; cdr3_nt: TGCAGCGTTGGCGGACTCGCTTATGGCTACACCTTC; clone_size: -; j_call: TRBJ1-2; v_call: TRBV29-1; d_call: -
cdr3_aa: CASSIVAGSYEQYF; cdr3_nt: TGTGCCAGTAGTATAGTCGCAGGCTCCTACGAGCAGTACTTC; clone_size: -; j_call: TRBJ2-7; v_call: TRBV19; d_call: -
cdr3_aa: CASSLIPAAGVSYEQYF; cdr3_nt: TGTGCCAGCAGCTTAATCCCAGCGGCGGGGGTATCCTACGAGCAGTACTTC; clone_size: -; j_call: TRBJ2-7; v_call: TRBV7-3; d_call: TRBD2
cdr3_aa: CASRVGGNTEAFF; cdr3_nt: TGTGCCAGCAGAGTTGGGGGGAACACTGAAGCTTTCTTT; clone_size: -; j_call: TRBJ1-1; v_call: TRBV12-3/TRBV12-4; d_call: -
cdr3_aa: CASSYRGQDYGYTF; cdr3_nt: TGTGCCAGCAGTTACAGGGGACAGGACTATGGCTACACCTTC; clone_size: once; j_call: TRBJ1-2; v_call: TRBV6-6; d_call: TRBD1
cdr3_aa: CASSNGETQYF; cdr3_nt: TGTGCCAGCAGTAATGGGGAGACCCAGTACTTC; clone_size: -; j_call: TRBJ2-5; v_call: TRBV5-1; d_call: -
cdr3_aa: CASSPGIQETQYF; cdr3_nt: TGCGCCAGCAGCCCAGGGATCCAAGAGACCCAGTACTTC; clone_size: many; j_call: TRBJ2-5; v_call: TRBV5-1; d_call: -
cdr3_aa: CATSRGGRVEAFF; cdr3_nt: TGTGCCACCAGCAGAGGGGGACGGGTGGAAGCTTTCTTT; clone_size: -; j_call: TRBJ1-1; v_call: TRBV15; d_call: -
cdr3_aa: CASSLGQRYEQYF; cdr3_nt: TGCGCCAGCAGCTTGGGCCAGAGATACGAGCAGTACTTC; clone_size: -; j_call: TRBJ2-7; v_call: TRBV5-1; d_call: -
cdr3_aa: CASSLRRGENIQYF; cdr3_nt: TGCGCCAGCAGCTTGCGGCGGGGGGAAAACATTCAGTACTTC; clone_size: -; j_call: TRBJ2-4; v_call: TRBV5-1; d_call: TRBD2
cdr3_aa: CASSPRTGAKNTEAFF; cdr3_nt: TGTGCCAGCAGTCCGCGGACAGGGGCGAAGAACACTGAAGCTTTCTTT; clone_size: -; j_call: TRBJ1-1; v_call: TRBV12-3/TRBV12-4; d_call: TRBD1
cdr3_aa: CSARGGEDSPLHF; cdr3_nt: TGCAGTGCTAGAGGTGGGGAGGATTCACCCCTCCACTTT; clone_size: -; j_call: TRBJ1-6; v_call: TRBV20-1; d_call: -
cdr3_aa: CASSEGPAGGNEQFF; cdr3_nt: TGTGCCAGCAGTGAAGGTCCAGCGGGGGGCAATGAGCAGTTCTTC; clone_size: few; j_call: TRBJ2-1; v_call: TRBV6-1; d_call: TRBD2
cdr3_aa: CASSQEEGGGYKQYF; cdr3_nt: TGTGCCAGCAGCCAAGAAGAGGGTGGAGGGTACAAGCAGTACTTC; clone_size: few; j_call: TRBJ2-7; v_call: TRBV4-2; d_call: -
cdr3_aa: CASSETPYPGVEKLFF; cdr3_nt: TGTGCCAGCAGTGAAACCCCTTATCCCGGGGTTGAAAAACTGTTTTTT; clone_size: -; j_call: TRBJ1-4; v_call: TRBV2; d_call: -
cdr3_aa: CASSYGSTLVKNIQYF; cdr3_nt: TGTGCCAGCAGTTACGGGTCCACCCTAGTCAAAAACATTCAGTACTTC; clone_size: -; j_call: TRBJ2-4; v_call: TRBV6-2/TRBV6-3; d_call: -
cdr3_aa: CAIRETGLFGYTF; cdr3_nt: TGTGCCATCAGGGAGACAGGGTTGTTCGGCTACACCTTC; clone_size: -; j_call: TRBJ1-2; v_call: TRBV10-3; d_call: TRBD1
cdr3_aa: CASSLNRGETGANVLTF; cdr3_nt: TGTGCCAGCAGCTTGAATCGGGGAGAGACTGGGGCCAACGTCCTGACTTTC; clone_size: -; j_call: TRBJ2-6; v_call: TRBV7-9; d_call: -
cdr3_aa: CASSNGGAYTQYF; cdr3_nt: TGTGCCAGCAGCAACGGGGGCGCCTATACGCAGTATTTT; clone_size: -; j_call: TRBJ2-3; v_call: TRBV6-2/TRBV6-3; d_call: -
cdr3_aa: CASSYGEGTQYF; cdr3_nt: TGTGCCAGCAGTTACGGCGAGGGGACCCAGTACTTC; clone_size: few; j_call: TRBJ2-5; v_call: TRBV6-2/TRBV6-3; d_call: -
cdr3_aa: CASSLRGGTNEKLFF; cdr3_nt: TGTGCCAGCAGTTTAAGGGGTGGGACTAATGAAAAACTGTTTTTT; clone_size: -; j_call: TRBJ1-4; v_call: TRBV28; d_call: -
cdr3_aa: CASSATSLRQGITNTQYF; cdr3_nt: TGTGCCAGCAGCGCGACGTCTTTGAGACAGGGGATCACAAATACGCAGTATTTT; clone_size: -; j_call: TRBJ2-3; v_call: TRBV7-3; d_call: TRBD1
cdr3_aa: CASSLGQQNYGYTF; cdr3_nt: TGCGCCAGCAGCTTGGGACAGCAAAACTATGGCTACACCTTC; clone_size: -; j_call: TRBJ1-2; v_call: TRBV5-1; d_call: -
cdr3_aa: CSAAHADTQYF; cdr3_nt: TGCAGTGCCGCCCATGCAGATACGCAGTATTTT; clone_size: -; j_call: TRBJ2-3; v_call: TRBV20-1; d_call: -
cdr3_aa: CASSSGTGSSGANVLTF; cdr3_nt: TGTGCCAGCAGTTCGGGGACAGGGAGCTCTGGGGCCAACGTCCTGACTTTC; clone_size: few; j_call: TRBJ2-6; v_call: TRBV6-6; d_call: TRBD1
cdr3_aa: CASSLVFRVSGETQYF; cdr3_nt: TGTGCCAGCAGCTTAGTCTTTAGGGTCTCAGGAGAGACCCAGTACTTC; clone_size: -; j_call: TRBJ2-5; v_call: TRBV7-2; d_call: -
cdr3_aa: CASSSIHEQYF; cdr3_nt: TGTGCCAGCAGCTCGATCCACGAGCAGTACTTC; clone_size: -; j_call: TRBJ2-7; v_call: TRBV7-9; d_call: -
cdr3_aa: CASSSTRLAGVGQFF; cdr3_nt: TGTGCCAGCAGCTCGACTCGGCTAGCGGGAGTGGGGCAGTTCTTC; clone_size: -; j_call: TRBJ2-1; v_call: TRBV5-1; d_call: TRBD2
cdr3_aa: CSVEGLAGSRQFF; cdr3_nt: TGCAGCGTTGAAGGGCTAGCGGGGTCCAGGCAGTTCTTC; clone_size: -; j_call: TRBJ2-1; v_call: TRBV29-1; d_call: TRBD2
cdr3_aa: CASSEARNYNEQFF; cdr3_nt: TGTGCCAGCAGTGAAGCGCGAAATTACAATGAGCAGTTCTTC; clone_size: -; j_call: TRBJ2-1; v_call: TRBV2; d_call: -
cdr3_aa: CASSPGTSGRCNEQFF; cdr3_nt: TGTGCCAGCAGCCCGGGGACTAGCGGGAGGTGCAATGAGCAGTTCTTC; clone_size: -; j_call: TRBJ2-1; v_call: TRBV7-3; d_call: TRBD2
cdr3_aa: CASSKSEKTGTPMNTEAFF; cdr3_nt: TGTGCCAGCAGCAAAAGTGAAAAGACCGGGACACCCATGAACACTGAAGCTTTCTTT; clone_size: -; j_call: TRBJ1-1; v_call: TRBV21-1; d_call: -
cdr3_aa: CASSGGDYPAYEQYF; cdr3_nt: TGTGCCAGCAGCGGGGGGGACTACCCCGCGTACGAGCAGTACTTC; clone_size: few; j_call: TRBJ2-7; v_call: TRBV9; d_call: TRBD2
cdr3_aa: CSAPQGWETQYF; cdr3_nt: TGCAGTGCTCCACAGGGATGGGAGACCCAGTACTTC; clone_size: few; j_call: TRBJ2-5; v_call: TRBV20-1; d_call: -
cdr3_aa: CASSTRGDSPYSGYGYTF; cdr3_nt: TGTGCCAGCAGCACGCGGGGGGACAGCCCCTACTCTGGCTATGGCTACACCTTC; clone_size: once; j_call: TRBJ1-2; v_call: TRBV6-1; d_call: TRBD1
cdr3_aa: CASSASRRSYEQYF; cdr3_nt: TGTGCCAGCAGTGCCTCCCGGAGGTCCTACGAGCAGTACTTC; clone_size: -; j_call: TRBJ2-7; v_call: TRBV6-5; d_call: -